Each of the 12 T cell receptor beta chains below was sequenced from the same sample in a study of early T cells in non-severe SARS-CoV-2 infection. TCRdb called the 5' RACE reads again in MiXCR, with one record for every CDR3 protein. The sample has about 49,000 distinct CDR3 sequences; over 3.5% are singletons. The sequencing input was whole blood. Receptors originate from an adult who was a healthcare worker with PCR-confirmed SARS-CoV-2 infection or an uninfected control (not recorded which).

The table lists this clonotype with many counts. CDR3 sequence (DNA): TGCGCCAGCAGCCAAGGTGGACTAGCGGAGGGAAATGAGCAGTTCTTC. This sequence encodes CASSQGGLAEGNEQFF. This sequence joins TRBV4-3 and TRBJ2-1; TRBD2 matches at 10 bases. The J segment lost 7 bases and the V segment lost 1 base, leaving 7 bases of the junction unmatched. This CDR3 spans 16 amino acids. The germline V gene encodes CDR1 LGHNA and CDR2 YSLEER.

The sample holds many counts of this clonotype. The genes are TRBV11-3 and TRBJ2-3, with D uncertain. This CDR3 contains 13 residues. CDR1 is SGHNT, CDR2 YENEEA, per germline. V shed 1 base and J shed 4 bases, with 6 bases lying between them. The CDR3 sequence is CASSLVGPDTQYF. As DNA, the CDR3 is TGTGCCAGCAGCTTAGTAGGACCAGATACGCAGTATTTT.

This clonotype was seen repeatedly, ten times or more. The chain uses TRBV20-1 and TRBJ2-5, with a weak D call TRBD2 (5 bases). Germline CDR1 is DFQATT and CDR2 is SNEGSKA (reference sequence). The CDR3 sequence is 12 residues long. Trimming took off 8 bases at V and 5 bases at J, with 15 bases between the two ends. Here the CDR3 reads CSLEASGETQYF. Written as DNA, the CDR3 is TGCAGTTTGGAGGCGTCGGGGGAGACCCAGTACTTC.

The table lists this clonotype with many counts. The chain carries TRBV29-1 and TRBJ2-7; 9 nucleotides line up with TRBD2. The germline V gene has CDR1 SQVTM and CDR2 ANQGSEA. The V gene end was trimmed by 8 bases and the J gene end by 1 base; junction bases not matched to a gene: 12. The CDR3 has 15 residues. In nucleotides, the CDR3 is TGCAGCACCGCGGGCCTCAGCGGGAGGTCCTACGAGCAGTACTTC. Residues: CSTAGLSGRSYEQYF.

This clonotype was seen many times. This chain joins TRBV3-1 and TRBJ2-6; D unclear. The CDR3 sequence is 15 residues long. Germline lookup yields CDR1 LGHDT and CDR2 YNNKEL (reference sequence). The V gene lost 0 bases and the J gene lost 0 bases, with 3 bases spanning the gap. CDR3 amino acids: CASSQDLSGANVLTF. In DNA, the CDR3 is TGTGCCAGCAGCCAAGACCTCTCTGGGGCCAACGTCCTGACTTTC.

This clonotype showed up just a few times. The chain couples TRBV4-2 to TRBJ2-6, with D perhaps TRBD2 (5 bases). Deletions cut 4 bases from V and 5 bases from J, with 18 bases between. The CDR3 is 17 residues long. Germline assignment: CDR1 LGHNA and CDR2 YNFKEQ. DNA of the CDR3: TGTGCCAGCAGCCCGATGGCGGCGGGCGTTAGGGCCAACGTCCTGACTTTC. Translating gives CASSPMAAGVRANVLTF.

This clonotype was recorded at least ten times. The chain carries TRBV20-1 and TRBJ2-7; 8 bases line up with TRBD2. CDR1 is DFQATT and CDR2 is SNEGSKA in the germline V gene (reference sequence). V lost 0 bases to trimming and J lost 4 bases; unmatched junction nucleotides: 11. CDR3 length: 16 residues. CDR3 nucleotide sequence: TGCAGTGCTAGAGATAGCAGCGGGGGAATCGGATACGAGCAGTACTTC. Translated, it gives CSARDSSGGIGYEQYF.

This clonotype came up a few times. The DNA of the CDR3 is TGTGCCAGCAGTTTATGGGCGGGAGGCCCAAGGACAGATACGCAGTATTTT. Its translation: CASSLWAGGPRTDTQYF. The V gene is TRBV28, the J gene TRBJ2-3; 8 bases agree with TRBD2. The germline V gene has CDR1 MDHEN and CDR2 SYDVKM. This CDR3 is built from 17 residues. V lost 0 bases, J lost 3 bases, and 8 bases stayed unmatched.

This clonotype was observed at least ten times. This chain joins TRBV20-1 and TRBJ2-1, with 9 bases identical to TRBD1. This CDR3 contains 15 residues. The V and J ends lost 5 bases and 3 bases, in that order; junction bases with no gene match: 8. CDR1 DFQATT and CDR2 SNEGSKA come from the germline V gene (reference sequence). CDR3 bases: TGCAGTGCTTCATCCGGGACAGGGTACTACAATGAGCAGTTCTTC. Amino acids: CSASSGTGYYNEQFF.

This clonotype was observed a few times. V gene TRBV27 combines with J gene TRBJ2-3, with TRBD2 matching over 11 bases. The V and J ends lost 5 bases and 0 bases, in that order; junction bases with no gene match: 10. The CDR3 has 18 amino acids. Per the germline V gene, CDR1 is MNHEY and CDR2 is SMNVEV (reference sequence). The CDR3, as DNA: TGTGCCAGCAGTGCGGCGATAGCGGGAGGGCCCAGCACAGATACGCAGTATTTT. It is translated as CASSAAIAGGPSTDTQYF.

This clonotype came up many times. J is TRBJ1-1 and V is TRBV27; a weak D match, TRBD1 (5 bases). CDR1 MNHEY and CDR2 SMNVEV come from the germline V gene (reference sequence). V was clipped by 3 bases and J by 7 bases, with 24 bases between them. The CDR3 extends over 17 amino acids. The CDR3 sequence: CASSFGGYTVKRNEAFF. The CDR3 DNA sequence: TGTGCCAGCAGTTTTGGGGGGTATACCGTTAAGCGGAATGAAGCTTTCTTT.

There are many counts of this clonotype. The genes are TRBV20-1 and TRBJ2-1, with D unresolved. This CDR3 comprises 11 residues. CDR1 is DFQATT and CDR2 is SNEGSKA in the germline V gene (reference sequence). The chain's CDR3 is CRAIRTNEQFF. In DNA form, the CDR3 reads TGCAGGGCAATAAGGACCAATGAGCAGTTCTTC.